Below are 15 T cell receptor beta chains sequenced from a single sample in a study of cytomegalovirus exposure and HLA in healthy donors. It was with 60 Vbeta and 13 Jbeta primers that the PCR ran. TCRdb's table, derived via immunoSEQ multiplex PCR, lists solely in-frame clones and lacks some. The sample consists of 130,000 or so clones, 88% of them appearing once. The sample consisted of PBMCs. The receptors here all came from a middle-aged woman in good health and CMV-seronegative.

The chain links TRBV6-6 to TRBJ2-5; D possibly corresponds to TRBD1 (6 bases). The CDR3 contains 13 residues. Per germline, CDR1 MNHNY and CDR2 SVGAGI (reference sequence). V gave up 5 bases and J gave up 2 bases, with 9 bases separating them. The CDR3 sequence: CASSRGQQETQYF. The CDR3 DNA reads as TGTGCCAGCAGTCGAGGACAGCAAGAGACCCAGTACTTC.

The rearrangement joins TRBV28 to TRBJ1-2; D might be TRBD1 (6 bases). The CDR3 is 13 amino acids. V was trimmed by 6 bases and J by 6 bases, leaving 14 bases between them. In germline, CDR1 is MDHEN, CDR2 SYDVKM. In DNA, the CDR3 is TGTGCCAGCAGGAGGACAGAGGGGGATGGCTACACCTTC. Residues: CASRRTEGDGYTF.

V usage is TRBV2 and J usage is TRBJ2-5; D not resolved. The V gene lost 3 bases and the J gene lost 5 bases, with 7 bases spanning the gap. The CDR3 has 12 residues. Looked up from germline, CDR1 is SNHLY and CDR2 is FYNNEI. CDR3 protein: CASSDPGETQYF. The DNA of the CDR3 is TGTGCCAGCAGTGACCCCGGGGAGACCCAGTACTTC.

The chain recombines TRBV9 with TRBJ2-2; D unclear. The V and J ends lost 0 bases and 4 bases respectively, with 7 bases between them. CDR3 length equals 14 residues. From germline, CDR1 is SGDLS and CDR2 YYNGEE. DNA of the CDR3: TGTGCCAGCAGCGTAGCGGTCCTCACCGGGGAGCTGTTTTTT. It specifies CASSVAVLTGELFF. The full variable domain, its missing parts supplied by reference TRBV9 and TRBJ2-2, is DSGVTQTPKHLITATGQRVTLRCSPRSGDLSVYWYQQSLDQGLQFLIQYYNGEERAKGNILERFSAQQFPDLHSELNLSSLELGDSALYFCASSVAVLTGELFFGEGSRLTVL.

CDR3 region: CAWSPQQGANQPQHF. As DNA, the CDR3 is TGTGCCTGGAGTCCACAACAGGGAGCGAATCAGCCCCAGCATTTT. The V call is TRBV30, the J call TRBJ1-5, with D perhaps matching TRBD1 (6 bases). CDR3 length equals 15 residues. Trimming took off 2 bases at V and 4 bases at J, with 15 bases between the two ends. The V gene's germline CDR1 is GTSNPN and CDR2 SVGIG (reference sequence).

This clone was detected only once. The chain uses TRBV7-8 and TRBJ2-3, with 9 bases lining up with TRBD2. CDR1 is SGHVS and CDR2 is FQNEAQ in the germline V gene. V gave up 5 bases and J gave up 6 bases; unmatched junction bases: 6. There are 14 residues in the CDR3. The CDR3 nucleotides read TGTGCCAGCAGCCAGACTAGCGGCTCCGATACGCAGTATTTT. Translated: CASSQTSGSDTQYF.

The chain joins TRBV5-1 to TRBJ2-7; D unresolved. The V gene lost 0 bases and the J gene lost 5 bases, with 6 bases spanning the gap. From germline, CDR1 is SGHRS and CDR2 YFSETQ. The CDR3 is 12 amino acids. CDR3 region: CASSLGANEQYF. In DNA, the CDR3 is TGCGCCAGCAGCTTGGGGGCCAACGAGCAGTACTTC.

The rearrangement links TRBV25-1 to TRBJ2-1, with 9 bases aligning to TRBD1. With V trimmed by 3 bases and J by 5 bases, 5 bases remained unmatched. Per the germline V gene, CDR1 is MGHDK and CDR2 is SYGVNS. This CDR3 region has 15 residues. The CDR3 loop is CASSDSGQGNNEQFF. The DNA for the CDR3 is TGTGCCAGCAGTGATTCAGGACAGGGGAACAATGAGCAGTTCTTC.

This sequence joins TRBV5-6 and TRBJ1-1; D not resolved. V lost 1 base and J 0 bases, leaving 10 bases between the germline ends. Germline CDR1 is SGHDT and CDR2 is YYEEEE. The CDR3 has 15 residues. CDR3 coding DNA: TGTGCCAGCAGCTTGAAGTCGGTGCTGAACACTGAAGCTTTCTTT. Amino acid sequence: CASSLKSVLNTEAFF.

This clone was counted a few times. V usage is TRBV11-3 and J usage is TRBJ1-3; possible D gene TRBD1, 5 bases. The germline V gene encodes CDR1 SGHNT and CDR2 YENEEA. With 5 bases removed from V and 4 bases from J, the gap between germline ends came to 15 bases. The CDR3 is 15 residues long. The DNA of the CDR3 is TGTGCCAGCAGCCCCCATGGGGCAGGAGGAAACACCATATATTTT. This sequence encodes CASSPHGAGGNTIYF. Supplemented by reference TRBV11-3 and TRBJ1-3, the full variable domain reads EAGVVQSPRYKIIEKKQPVAFWCNPISGHNTLYWYLQNLGQGPELLIRYENEEAVDDSQLPKDRFSAERLKGVDSTLKIQPAELGDSAVYLCASSPHGAGGNTIYFGEGSWLTVV.

The V gene is TRBV4-1, the J gene TRBJ2-6, with D possibly matching TRBD2 (5 bases). V was cut by 2 bases and J by 2 bases, with 10 bases left in between. Germline loops: CDR1 MGHRA, CDR2 YSYEKL. The CDR3 runs 16 residues. CDR3 protein: CASSQFSGAGANVLTF. The CDR3 DNA sequence: TGCGCCAGCAGCCAATTCTCCGGGGCTGGGGCCAACGTCCTGACTTTC.

The gene calls are TRBV27 and TRBJ2-3, with 12 bases aligning to TRBD2. Losses at the gene ends were 6 bases for V and 6 bases for J; bases not matched to a gene: 13. Germline values: CDR1 MNHEY, CDR2 SMNVEV (reference sequence). The CDR3 totals 17 residues. This CDR3 is CASRHYLGLAGPDTQYF. In DNA, the CDR3 is TGTGCCAGCAGACATTACCTCGGACTAGCGGGACCCGATACGCAGTATTTT.

The V and J genes are TRBV19 and TRBJ2-1, with 12 nucleotides matching TRBD2. The CDR3 runs to 14 residues. Unmatched junction bases numbered 6, after V lost 7 bases and J lost 8 bases. CDR1 is LNHDA, CDR2 SQIVND, per germline (reference sequence). The CDR3 region has the DNA TGTGCCAGTACTCAGACTAGCGGGAGCTATGAGCAGTTCTTC. It specifies CASTQTSGSYEQFF. The complete variable domain, with remaining parts taken from reference TRBV19 and TRBJ2-1, reads DGGITQSPKYLFRKEGQNVTLSCEQNLNHDAMYWYRQDPGQGLRLIYYSQIVNDFQKGDIAEGYSVSREKKESFPLTVTSAQKNPTAFYLCASTQTSGSYEQFFGPGTRLTVL.

This chain joins TRBV6-1 and TRBJ2-1; 12 bases fit TRBD2. The CDR3 runs 17 residues. Germline-derived CDR1 and CDR2 are MNHNS and SASEGT. Trimming at V came to 2 bases and at J to 9 bases, leaving 11 bases not matched to a gene. The CDR3 bases are TGTGCCAGCAGTGAAATTCCGGGGGCTAGCGGGAGGGGTGAGCAGTTCTTC. Its translation: CASSEIPGASGRGEQFF.

The V gene is TRBV19, the J gene TRBJ1-2, with unresolved D. The CDR3 covers 16 residues. V was cut by 0 bases and J by 2 bases, with 13 bases left in between. The germline CDR1 and CDR2 sequences are LNHDA and SQIVND (reference sequence). Here the CDR3 DNA reads TGTGCCAGTAGTATAGATCTTGCGAGAACCAACTATGGCTACACCTTC. Its protein product is CASSIDLARTNYGYTF. The full variable domain, in which reference TRBV19 and TRBJ1-2 provide the parts outside the CDR3, is DGGITQSPKYLFRKEGQNVTLSCEQNLNHDAMYWYRQDPGQGLRLIYYSQIVNDFQKGDIAEGYSVSREKKESFPLTVTSAQKNPTAFYLCASSIDLARTNYGYTFGSGTRLTVV.